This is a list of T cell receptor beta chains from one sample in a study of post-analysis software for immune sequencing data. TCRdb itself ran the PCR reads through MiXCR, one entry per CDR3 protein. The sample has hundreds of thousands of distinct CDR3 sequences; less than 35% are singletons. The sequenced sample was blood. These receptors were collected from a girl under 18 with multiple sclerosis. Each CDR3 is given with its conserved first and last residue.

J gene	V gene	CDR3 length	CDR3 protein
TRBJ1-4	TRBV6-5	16	CASSPATLSTNEKLFF
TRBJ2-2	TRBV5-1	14	CASSFDMNTGELFF
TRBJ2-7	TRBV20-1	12	CSAGRGVYEQYF
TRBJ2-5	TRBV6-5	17	CASSSDRDLGSMETQYF
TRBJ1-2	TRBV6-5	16	CASSYGPGTGKAGYTF
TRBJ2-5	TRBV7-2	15	CASSLVMGRKETQYF
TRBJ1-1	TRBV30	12	CAWNEGYTEAFF
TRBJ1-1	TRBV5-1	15	CASSLRTGMNTEAFF
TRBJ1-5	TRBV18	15	CASSPTGNNNQPQHF
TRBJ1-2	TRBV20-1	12	CSARTASYGYIF
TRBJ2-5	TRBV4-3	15	CASSPGTGTLETQYF
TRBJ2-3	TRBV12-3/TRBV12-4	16	CASSLHRTGLWDTQYF
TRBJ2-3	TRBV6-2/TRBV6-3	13	CASSYGRADTQYF
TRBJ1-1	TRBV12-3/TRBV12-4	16	CASSLAGTGLNTEAFF
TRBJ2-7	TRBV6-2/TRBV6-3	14	CASSYLDSRTEQYF
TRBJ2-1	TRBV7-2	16	CASSHWGERGGREQFF